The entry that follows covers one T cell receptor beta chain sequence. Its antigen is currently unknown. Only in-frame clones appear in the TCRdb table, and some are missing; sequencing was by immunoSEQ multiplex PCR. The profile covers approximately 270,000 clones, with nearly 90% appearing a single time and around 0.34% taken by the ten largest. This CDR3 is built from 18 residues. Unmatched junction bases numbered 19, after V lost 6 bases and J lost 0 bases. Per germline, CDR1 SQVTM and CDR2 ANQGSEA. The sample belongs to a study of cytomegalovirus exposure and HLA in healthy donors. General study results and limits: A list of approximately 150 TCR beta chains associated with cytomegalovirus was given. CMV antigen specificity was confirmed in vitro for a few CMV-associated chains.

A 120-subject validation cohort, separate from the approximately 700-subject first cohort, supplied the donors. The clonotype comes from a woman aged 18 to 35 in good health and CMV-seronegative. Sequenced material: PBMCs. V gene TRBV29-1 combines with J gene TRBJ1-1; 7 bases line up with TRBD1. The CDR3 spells CSVAPRQGSYDMNTEAFF. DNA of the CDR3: TGCAGCGTAGCTCCCCGACAGGGCAGCTATGATATGAACACTGAAGCTTTCTTT.